Here is one T cell receptor beta chain with its context. Its antigen remains unknown. CDR3 size: 14 residues. With V trimmed by 5 bases and J by 4 bases, 5 bases remained unmatched. The record originates from a study of CD8 T cells in ankylosing spondylitis. In TCRdb, the 5' RACE reads were re-called with MiXCR into one record per CDR3 protein. This repertoire shows some 450,000 distinct CDR3 sequences, 17% found once; its top ten account for 1%. Findings and limits, study-wide: Characteristic, it appeared, of ankylosing spondylitis blood was a TCR beta motif of eight highly homologous variants.

The sequencing input was blood, either unsorted or a sorted T cell fraction (not recorded which). The receptor's source is a male donor with ankylosing spondylitis. The V and J genes are TRBV12-3 or TRBV12-4 and TRBJ2-7, with 10 bases lining up with TRBD1. The DNA for the CDR3 is TGTGCCAGCAGTGCGGACAGGGGGTTATACGAGCAGTACTTC. As protein: CASSADRGLYEQYF.